The 9 T cell receptor beta chains below all came from one sample that was sequenced in a study of T cells expressing NK-cell markers (dated by TCRdb to about 2020). Libraries were built with 5' RACE. TCRdb shows the sequencer as Illumina HiSeq 2000. TCRdb reprocessed the public reads and reports one entry per CDR3 protein sequence, without DNA. The sample's records list 150,000 or so distinct CDR3 sequences. Less than 40% of the sample is held by the ten biggest clonotypes. Sequences were obtained from blood T cells: a sorted CD56 or NKG2C T cell subset, CD4+ or CD8+ T cells, or bulk PBMC T cells (not recorded which). The receptors here all came from a woman between 45 and 60 years old in good health. Donor details come from another sample of the same person, matched by shared clones.

V gene TRBV5-1 combines with J gene TRBJ2-1. This CDR3 has 16 amino acids. Germline CDR1 SGHRS, CDR2 YFSETQ. CDR3 region: CASSLASTSSYNEQFF.

The chain uses TRBV12-5 and TRBJ2-1; TCRdb selects TRBD2, and the lack of DNA leaves this call unchecked. The CDR3 runs 18 residues. Germline CDR1 reads LGHNT; CDR2 reads FRNRAP. The CDR3 protein is CASGPGGTSGRTYNEQFF.

V is TRBV11-2 and J is TRBJ2-3; without DNA, the TCRdb call of TRBD2 cannot be checked. The CDR3 loop spans 16 amino acids. CDR1 is SGHAT, CDR2 FQNNGV, per germline. The CDR3 is CASSPRIAIHTDTQYF.

V is TRBV4-1 and J is TRBJ2-7; no DNA is available, so the TRBD2 call from TCRdb remains unchecked. Per germline, CDR1 MGHRA and CDR2 YSYEKL. The CDR3 runs 15 residues. The CDR3: CASSLGISGGYEQYF.

J is TRBJ2-7 and V is TRBV5-1; the D call of TRBD1 rests on TCRdb alone, since no DNA is present to check it. Germline V gene sequence: CDR1 SGHRS, CDR2 YFSETQ. The CDR3 is 13 amino acids. CDR3 residues: CASSSRDDYEQYF.

This chain joins TRBV6-6 and TRBJ1-1. There are 15 residues in the CDR3. CDR1 is MNHNY and CDR2 is SVGAGI in the germline V gene (reference sequence). CDR3 amino acids: CASSVWDGLNTEAFF.

The chain employs TRBV9 and TRBJ2-5; lacking DNA, the TRBD1 call made by TCRdb goes unchecked. CDR1 is SGDLS, CDR2 YYNGEE, per germline. This CDR3 comprises 14 residues. The CDR3: CASSVVDREETQYF.

The CDR3 sequence: CASSLYKQGSNTGELFF. The genes are TRBV27 and TRBJ2-2; TCRdb calls TRBD2, which cannot be checked without DNA. Per germline, CDR1 MNHEY and CDR2 SMNVEV (reference sequence). The CDR3 runs to 17 residues.

The chain links TRBV7-9 to TRBJ2-1; TCRdb names TRBD2, which stays unverified in the absence of DNA. The CDR3 has 14 amino acids. Germline V gene sequence: CDR1 SEHNR, CDR2 FQNEAQ (reference sequence). CDR3 amino acids: CASRRLAGEGEQFF.